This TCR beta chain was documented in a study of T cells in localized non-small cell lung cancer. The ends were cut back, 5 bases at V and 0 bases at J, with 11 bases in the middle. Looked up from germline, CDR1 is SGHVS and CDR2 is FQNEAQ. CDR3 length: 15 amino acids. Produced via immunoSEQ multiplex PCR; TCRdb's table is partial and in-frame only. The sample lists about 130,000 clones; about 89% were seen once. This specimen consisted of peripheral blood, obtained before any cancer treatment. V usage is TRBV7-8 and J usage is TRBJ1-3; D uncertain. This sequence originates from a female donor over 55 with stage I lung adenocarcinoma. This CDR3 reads CASSDGPGSGNTIYF. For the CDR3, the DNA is TGTGCCAGCAGCGATGGACCTGGCTCTGGAAACACCATATATTTT.